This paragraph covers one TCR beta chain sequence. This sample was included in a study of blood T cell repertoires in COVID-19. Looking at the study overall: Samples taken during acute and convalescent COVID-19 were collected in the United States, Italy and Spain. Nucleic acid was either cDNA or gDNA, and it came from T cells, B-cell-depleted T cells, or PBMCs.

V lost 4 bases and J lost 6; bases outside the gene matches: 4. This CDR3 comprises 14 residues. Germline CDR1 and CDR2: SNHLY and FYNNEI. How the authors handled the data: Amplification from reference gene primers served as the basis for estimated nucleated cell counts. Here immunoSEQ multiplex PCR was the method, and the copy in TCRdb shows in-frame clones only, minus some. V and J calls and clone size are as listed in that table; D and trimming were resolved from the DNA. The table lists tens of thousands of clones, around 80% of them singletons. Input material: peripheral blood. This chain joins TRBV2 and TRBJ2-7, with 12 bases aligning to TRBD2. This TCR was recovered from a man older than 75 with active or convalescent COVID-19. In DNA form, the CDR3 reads TGTGCCAGCAGTGCGGGACTAGCGGGTTCCGAGCAGTACTTC. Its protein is CASSAGLAGSEQYF. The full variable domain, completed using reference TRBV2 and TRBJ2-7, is EPEVTQTPSHQVTQMGQEVILRCVPISNHLYFYWYRQILGQKVEFLVSFYNNEISEKSEIFDDQFSVERPDGSNFTLKIRSTKLEDSAMYFCASSAGLAGSEQYFGPGTRLTVT.